This T cell receptor (beta chain) originates from a study of cytomegalovirus exposure and HLA in healthy donors. Both 60 Vbeta primers and 13 Jbeta primers went into the PCR. Repertoires were generated with immunoSEQ multiplex PCR, while TCRdb's copy carries only in-frame clones and drops some. The sample has tens of thousands of clones, around 85% seen once. Trimming left V 2 bases short and J 8 bases short, with 12 bases between. The CDR3 length is 13 residues. The germline V gene has CDR1 MRHNA and CDR2 SNTAGT. This clone occurred a few times. The chain uses TRBV6-4 and TRBJ1-2; D not resolved. The source of this sequence is a young man in good health and CMV-seronegative. What was sequenced was PBMCs. This chain's CDR3 is CASSDPGAGGYTF. CDR3 sequence (DNA): TGTGCCAGCAGTGACCCGGGAGCTGGGGGCTACACCTTC.